These 20 T cell receptor beta chains were all obtained from the same sample, sequenced in a study of OX40 agonist ivuxolimab in advanced cancers. Generated by immunoSEQ multiplex PCR, the TCRdb table keeps only in-frame clones and is missing some. The repertoire holds about 80,000 clones, with 85% to 95% as singletons. The specimen comprised CD4+ or CD8+ T cells sorted from blood, sampled in a trial of the OX40 agonist ivuxolimab. The receptor source for this set is an adult with an advanced solid tumor such as melanoma, head and neck, liver or kidney cancer.

This clone was seen only once. This chain connects TRBV21-1 to TRBJ1-1; the table's D gene call, TRBD1, was not cross checked with the DNA. TRBV21-1 is a pseudogene locus. The CDR3 is made up of 15 amino acids. CDR3 loop: CASSGDRGLNTEAFF. The CDR3 coding sequence is TGTGCCAGCAGCGGGGACAGGGGTTTGAACACTGAAGCTTTCTTT.

This chain connects TRBV19 to TRBJ2-1; 15 bases match TRBD2. This CDR3 is built from 16 residues. CDR1 and CDR2 (germline): LNHDA, SQIVND (reference sequence). Trimming cost V 3 bases and J 9 bases; bases outside gene matches: 6. The CDR3 sequence: CASSIRTSGRAGEQFF. Here the CDR3 DNA reads TGTGCCAGTAGTATCCGGACTAGCGGGAGGGCGGGTGAGCAGTTCTTC.

The count of this clone is one. This chain links TRBV6-4 with TRBJ2-3; D could derive from TRBD1 or TRBD2 (7 bases each). The V gene lost 6 bases and the J gene lost 1 base, with 14 bases spanning the gap. The length of the CDR3 is 15 residues. CDR1 is MRHNA, CDR2 SNTAGT, per germline. Here the CDR3 reads CASRNRGGGTDTQYF. In DNA, the CDR3 is TGTGCCAGCAGGAACAGGGGAGGGGGCACAGATACGCAGTATTTT.

This clone appeared once. This rearrangement joins TRBV9 to TRBJ2-6, with 14 nucleotides matching TRBD2. The CDR3 consists of 22 residues. V was clipped by 4 bases and J by 2 bases; unmatched bases: 17. Germline V gene lookup returns CDR1 SGDLS and CDR2 YYNGEE. DNA of the CDR3: TGTGCCAGCAGCCCCCGCCTCAAAGGAGGGACTAGCGGGAGAACTGGGGCCAACGTCCTGACTTTC. This codes for CASSPRLKGGTSGRTGANVLTF.

The CDR3 nucleotides are TGTGCCAGCAGCCAGGTCGGGACACTCTATGGCTACACCTTC. Protein product: CASSQVGTLYGYTF. The chain recombines TRBV5-4 with TRBJ1-2; a weak D match, TRBD1 (6 bases). Germline V gene sequence: CDR1 SGHNT, CDR2 YYREEE (reference sequence). Trimming cost V 4 bases and J 4 bases, with 14 bases left between them. The CDR3 extends over 14 amino acids.

The gene calls are TRBV7-2 and TRBJ2-1; weak D call: TRBD2 (5 bases). Deletions cut 5 bases from V and 0 bases from J, with 20 bases between. Germline CDR1 SGHTA, CDR2 FQGNSA. CDR3 length: 18 amino acids. CDR3 loop: CASSTRWRAGSSYNEQFF. The CDR3 DNA reads as TGTGCCAGCAGCACCCGGTGGCGGGCCGGTTCCTCCTACAATGAGCAGTTCTTC.

This clone was seen a single time. J is TRBJ2-7 and V is TRBV7-2, with 8 positions matching TRBD2. Germline V gene data show CDR1 as SGHTA and CDR2 as FQGNSA. This CDR3 comprises 15 residues. V lost 5 bases and J lost 4; bases outside the gene matches: 10. CDR3 DNA: TGTGCCAGCAGCCCCCCGGGAGGGTCCTTGTACGAGCAGTACTTC. This codes for CASSPPGGSLYEQYF.

The gene calls are TRBV18 and TRBJ2-1; a weak D match, TRBD1 (6 bases). The CDR3 totals 14 residues. V was shortened by 3 bases and J by 4 bases, with 10 bases between the two germline ends. Germline-derived CDR1 and CDR2 are KGHSH and LQKENI. The CDR3 loop is CASSPETGYNEQFF. The CDR3 DNA is TGTGCCAGCTCACCTGAAACAGGGTACAATGAGCAGTTCTTC. The full variable domain, its missing parts supplied by reference TRBV18 and TRBJ2-1, is NAGVMQNPRHLVRRRGQEARLRCSPMKGHSHVYWYRQLPEEGLKFMVYLQKENIIDESGMPKERFSAEFPKEGPSILRIQQVVRGDSAAYFCASSPETGYNEQFFGPGTRLTVL.

The chain employs TRBV28 and TRBJ1-1; D remains unclear. Trimming stripped 10 bases from V and 3 bases from J, with 15 bases between. This CDR3 has 13 residues. From germline, CDR1 is MDHEN and CDR2 SYDVKM. CDR3 loop: CATNLGKDTEAFF. CDR3 nucleotide sequence: TGTGCCACAAACCTAGGGAAGGACACTGAAGCTTTCTTT. Complete variable domain (other parts from reference TRBV28 and TRBJ1-1): DVKVTQSSRYLVKRTGEKVFLECVQDMDHENMFWYRQDPGLGLRLIYFSYDVKMKEKGDIPEGYSVSREKKERFSLILESASTNQTSMYLCATNLGKDTEAFFGQGTRLTVV.

This chain uses TRBV5-1 with TRBJ2-1; possibly TRBD1 or TRBD2 for D (5 bases each). The CDR3 runs to 15 residues. Per the germline V gene, CDR1 is SGHRS and CDR2 is YFSETQ. V lost 4 bases and J lost 0, with 11 bases in between. For the CDR3, the DNA is TGCGCCAGCAGCCGGGACGTCAGCTCCTACAATGAGCAGTTCTTC. As protein: CASSRDVSSYNEQFF.

V gene TRBV5-1 combines with J gene TRBJ1-5; possible D gene TRBD1, 5 bases. The germline gives CDR1 SGHRS, CDR2 YFSETQ. There are 14 residues in the CDR3. V gave up 4 bases and J gave up 5 bases, with 13 bases separating them. CDR3 loop: CASSPVGGYQPQHF. In DNA form, the CDR3 reads TGCGCCAGCAGCCCGGTGGGGGGGTATCAGCCCCAGCATTTT.

J is TRBJ2-3 and V is TRBV5-6; 8 positions agree with TRBD2. The CDR3 is 14 residues long. Trimming took 1 base from V and 8 from J; bases not matched to a gene: 6. Germline assignment: CDR1 SGHDT and CDR2 YYEEEE. CDR3 nucleotide sequence: TGTGCCAGCAGCTTGCCTAGCGGGTTTAGTACGCAGTATTTT. Encoded protein: CASSLPSGFSTQYF. Combining the CDR3 with reference TRBV5-6 and TRBJ2-3 gives the whole variable domain DAGVTQSPTHLIKTRGQQVTLRCSPKSGHDTVSWYQQALGQGPQFIFQYYEEEERQRGNFPDRFSGHQFPNYSSELNVNALLLGDSALYLCASSLPSGFSTQYFGPGTRLTVL.

This sequence joins TRBV7-3 and TRBJ2-1, with TRBD1 as a possible D gene (6 bases). V was cut by 5 bases and J by 4 bases, with 12 bases left in between. Germline V gene sequence: CDR1 SGHTA, CDR2 FQGTGA. This CDR3 is built from 14 residues. The chain's CDR3 is CASSRTAPYNEQFF. The CDR3 coding sequence is TGTGCCAGCAGCCGGACAGCCCCATACAATGAGCAGTTCTTC.

V gene TRBV7-3 combines with J gene TRBJ2-5; D is perhaps TRBD2 (6 bases). Germline V CDR1 and CDR2: SGHTA, FQGTGA. CDR3 size: 17 residues. The V gene lost 7 bases and the J gene lost 1 base, with 22 bases spanning the gap. This CDR3 is CASNPFGTPVPQETQYF. The CDR3 DNA sequence: TGTGCCAGCAACCCCTTCGGGACTCCGGTCCCCCAAGAGACCCAGTACTTC.

This chain links TRBV2 with TRBJ2-1; 14 bases agree with TRBD2. Per germline, CDR1 SNHLY and CDR2 FYNNEI. Unmatched junction bases numbered 5, after V lost 6 bases and J lost 7 bases. The CDR3 is 15 amino acids. CDR3 coding DNA: TGTGCCAGCAGCCAGACTAGCGGGAGGGGAAATGAGCAGTTCTTC. Amino acid sequence: CASSQTSGRGNEQFF.

The chain combines TRBV6-5 with TRBJ1-4, with D hard to call. The germline V gene encodes CDR1 MNHEY and CDR2 SVGAGI. The CDR3 has 12 amino acids. The V end was cut by 8 bases, the J end by 6 bases, with 10 bases between. CDR3: CASRRGYEKLFF. CDR3 nucleotide sequence: TGTGCCAGCCGGAGAGGTTATGAAAAACTGTTTTTT.

The chain joins TRBV5-1 to TRBJ2-5, with 10 bases lining up with TRBD2. The CDR3 is 15 residues long. V lost 4 bases and J lost 4; bases outside the gene matches: 7. From germline, CDR1 is SGHRS and CDR2 YFSETQ. For the CDR3, the DNA is TGCGCCAGCAGCCCTAGAGCGGGAGGGCCAGAGACCCAGTACTTC. This translates into CASSPRAGGPETQYF.

The rearrangement links TRBV7-9 to TRBJ2-7; weak D call: TRBD2 (5 bases). The CDR3 sequence is 16 residues long. Germline V gives CDR1 SEHNR, CDR2 FQNEAQ (reference sequence). Trimming shortened V by 0 bases and J by 5 bases, and 17 bases separated the two germline ends. This chain's CDR3 is CASSLARASSLDEQYF. The CDR3 DNA sequence: TGTGCCAGCAGCTTAGCGCGGGCCAGTAGTTTGGACGAGCAGTACTTC.

The chain couples TRBV7-3 to TRBJ2-2, with no clear D. The germline V and J ends were trimmed by 4 bases and 3 bases, with 15 bases remaining between them. The CDR3 loop spans 16 amino acids. Germline V gives CDR1 SGHTA, CDR2 FQGTGA. This chain's CDR3 is CASSSKIRVDTGELFF. The DNA for the CDR3 is TGTGCCAGCAGCTCAAAGATACGGGTAGACACCGGGGAGCTGTTTTTT.

This rearrangement joins TRBV5-1 to TRBJ2-5; 10 positions agree with TRBD1. J lost 4 bases, V lost 4 bases, and 7 bases had no gene match. The germline CDR1 and CDR2 sequences are SGHRS and YFSETQ. The CDR3 is 15 residues long. This CDR3 reads CASSPGQGNAETQYF. DNA for the CDR3: TGCGCCAGCAGCCCGGGACAGGGGAATGCAGAGACCCAGTACTTC. Combining the CDR3 with reference TRBV5-1 and TRBJ2-5 gives the whole variable domain KAGVTQTPRYLIKTRGQQVTLSCSPISGHRSVSWYQQTPGQGLQFLFEYFSETQRNKGNFPGRFSGRQFSNSRSEMNVSTLELGDSALYLCASSPGQGNAETQYFGPGTRLLVL.